This entry concerns a single T cell receptor (beta chain). Per the original data handling: Reference gene primer amplification in the assay estimated nucleated cell counts. The protocol was immunoSEQ multiplex PCR, while the TCRdb copy is restricted to in-frame clones and leaves out a portion. That table is the source of V, J and clone size, and D and trimming were worked out from the DNA. The sample carries approximately 230,000 clones, 85% to 95% recorded once. These data come from a study of blood T cell repertoires in COVID-19. At the level of the study: Sites across the United States, Italy and Spain contributed samples from acute and convalescent COVID-19.

Clinical history reported by participants formed the basis on which cohorts were assigned. Germline CDR1 SGHNT, CDR2 YYREEE (reference sequence). The CDR3 is 17 amino acids. The V gene end was trimmed by 0 bases and the J gene end by 5 bases; junction bases not matched to a gene: 9. What was sequenced was PBMCs or T cells enriched from blood (not recorded which). The sequence was obtained from a woman younger than 30 who had recovered from COVID-19. V usage is TRBV5-4 and J usage is TRBJ2-3; 10 positions agree with TRBD2. Here the CDR3 DNA reads TGTGCCAGCAGCTTGGGTAGCGGGGGGTTTGATGGAGATACGCAGTATTTT. It codes for CASSLGSGGFDGDTQYF.